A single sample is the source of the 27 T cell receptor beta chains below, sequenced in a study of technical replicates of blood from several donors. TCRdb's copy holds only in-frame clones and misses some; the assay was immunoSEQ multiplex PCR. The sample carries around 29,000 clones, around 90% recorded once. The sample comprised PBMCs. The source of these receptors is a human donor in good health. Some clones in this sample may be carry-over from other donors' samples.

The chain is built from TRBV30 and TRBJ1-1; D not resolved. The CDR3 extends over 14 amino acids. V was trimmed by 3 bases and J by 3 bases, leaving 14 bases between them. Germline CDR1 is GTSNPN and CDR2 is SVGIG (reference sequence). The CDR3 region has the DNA TGTGCCTGGAGATCTGGAGGGCCCCACACTGAAGCTTTCTTT. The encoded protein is CAWRSGGPHTEAFF.

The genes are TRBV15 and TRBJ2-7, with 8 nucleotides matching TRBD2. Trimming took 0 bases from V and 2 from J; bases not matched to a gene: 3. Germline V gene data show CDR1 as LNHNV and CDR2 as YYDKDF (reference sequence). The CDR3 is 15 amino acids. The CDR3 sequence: CATSRDGTRPYEQYF. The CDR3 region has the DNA TGTGCCACCAGCAGAGATGGGACTAGACCCTACGAGCAGTACTTC.

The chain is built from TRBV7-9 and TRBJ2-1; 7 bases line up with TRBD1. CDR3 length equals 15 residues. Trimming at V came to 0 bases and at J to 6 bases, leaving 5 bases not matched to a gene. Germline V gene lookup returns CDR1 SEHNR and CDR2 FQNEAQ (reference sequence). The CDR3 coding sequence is TGTGCCAGCAGCTTAGCAGGGGGCGCCCTCAATGAGCAGTTCTTC. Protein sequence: CASSLAGGALNEQFF.

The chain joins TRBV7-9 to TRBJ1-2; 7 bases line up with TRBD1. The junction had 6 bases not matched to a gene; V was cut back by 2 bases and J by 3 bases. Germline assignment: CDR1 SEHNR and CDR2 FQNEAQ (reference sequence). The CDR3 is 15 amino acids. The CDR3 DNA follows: TGTGCCAGCAGCTTACACACGACAGGGCACTATGGCTACACCTTC. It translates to CASSLHTTGHYGYTF.

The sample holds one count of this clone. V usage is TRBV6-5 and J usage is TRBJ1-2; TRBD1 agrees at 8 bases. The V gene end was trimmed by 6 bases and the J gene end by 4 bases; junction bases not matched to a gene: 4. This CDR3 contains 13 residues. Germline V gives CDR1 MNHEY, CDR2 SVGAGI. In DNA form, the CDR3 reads TGTGCCAGCAGGGACAGGGAGCGCTATGGCTACACCTTC. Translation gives CASRDRERYGYTF.

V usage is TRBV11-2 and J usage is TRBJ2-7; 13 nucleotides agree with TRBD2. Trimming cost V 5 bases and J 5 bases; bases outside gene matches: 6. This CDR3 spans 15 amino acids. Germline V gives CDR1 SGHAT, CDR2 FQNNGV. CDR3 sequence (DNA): TGTGCCAGCAGCCGGACTAGCGGGAGTCCCCACGAGCAGTACTTC. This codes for CASSRTSGSPHEQYF.

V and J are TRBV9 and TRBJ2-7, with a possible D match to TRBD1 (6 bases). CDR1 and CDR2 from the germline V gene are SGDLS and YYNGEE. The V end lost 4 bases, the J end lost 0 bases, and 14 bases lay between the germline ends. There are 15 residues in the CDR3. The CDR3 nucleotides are TGTGCCAGCAGCAAAACACCGGACAGCTCCTACGAGCAGTACTTC. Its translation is CASSKTPDSSYEQYF.

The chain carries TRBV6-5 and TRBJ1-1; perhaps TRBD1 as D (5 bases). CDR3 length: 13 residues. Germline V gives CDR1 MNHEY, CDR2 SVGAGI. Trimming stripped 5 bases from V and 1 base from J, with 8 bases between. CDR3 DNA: TGTGCCAGCAGTCGACAGAGGAACACTGAAGCTTTCTTT. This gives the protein CASSRQRNTEAFF.

The CDR3 loop is CASSYYQSPLHF. The CDR3, as DNA: TGTGCCAGCAGTTACTATCAATCACCCCTCCACTTT. The chain has TRBV6-5 and TRBJ1-6; no definite D call. The CDR3 covers 12 residues. V lost 1 base, J lost 10 bases, and 5 bases lay in between. CDR1 and CDR2 (germline): MNHEY, SVGAGI.

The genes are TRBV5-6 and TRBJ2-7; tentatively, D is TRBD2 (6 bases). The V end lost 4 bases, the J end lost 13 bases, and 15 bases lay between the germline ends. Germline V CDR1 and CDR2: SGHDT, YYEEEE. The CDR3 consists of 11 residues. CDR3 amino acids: CASSGGGTPYF. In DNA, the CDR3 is TGTGCCAGCAGCGGTGGGGGGACCCCATACTTC.

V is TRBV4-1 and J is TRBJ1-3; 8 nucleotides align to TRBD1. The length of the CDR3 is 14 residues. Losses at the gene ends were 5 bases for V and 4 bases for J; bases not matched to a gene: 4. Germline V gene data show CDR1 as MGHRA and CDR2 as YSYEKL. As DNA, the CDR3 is TGCGCCAGCAGCTCAGGGGGCGCGGGAAACACCATATATTTT. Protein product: CASSSGGAGNTIYF.

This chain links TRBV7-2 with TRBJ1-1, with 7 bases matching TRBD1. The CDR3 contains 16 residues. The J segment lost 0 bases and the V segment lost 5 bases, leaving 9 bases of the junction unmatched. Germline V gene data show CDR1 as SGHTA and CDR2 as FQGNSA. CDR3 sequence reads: CASSRRQGVMNTEAFF. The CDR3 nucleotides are TGTGCCAGCAGCCGCCGACAGGGCGTCATGAACACTGAAGCTTTCTTT.

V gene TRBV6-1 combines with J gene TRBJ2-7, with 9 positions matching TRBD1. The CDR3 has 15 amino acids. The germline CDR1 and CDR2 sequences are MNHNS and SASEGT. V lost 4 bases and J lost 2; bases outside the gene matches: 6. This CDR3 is CASSARQGVTYEQYF. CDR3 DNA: TGTGCCAGCAGTGCCCGACAGGGGGTTACCTACGAGCAGTACTTC.

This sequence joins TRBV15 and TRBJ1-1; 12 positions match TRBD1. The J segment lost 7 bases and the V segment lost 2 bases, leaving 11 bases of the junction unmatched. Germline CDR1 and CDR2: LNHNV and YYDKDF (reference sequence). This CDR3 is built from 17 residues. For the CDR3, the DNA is TGTGCCACCAGCAGACCCCTCGGGACAGGGGGCAGGGGTGAAGCTTTCTTT. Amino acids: CATSRPLGTGGRGEAFF.

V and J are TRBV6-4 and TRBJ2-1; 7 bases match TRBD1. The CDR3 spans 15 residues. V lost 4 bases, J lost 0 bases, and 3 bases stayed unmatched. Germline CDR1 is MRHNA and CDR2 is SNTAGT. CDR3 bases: TGTGCCAGCAGTGCTCAGGGGGACTCCTACAATGAGCAGTTCTTC. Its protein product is CASSAQGDSYNEQFF.

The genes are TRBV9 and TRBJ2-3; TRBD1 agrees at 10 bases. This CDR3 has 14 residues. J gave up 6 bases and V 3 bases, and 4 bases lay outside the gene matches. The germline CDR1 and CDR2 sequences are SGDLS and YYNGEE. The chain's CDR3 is CASSERQGADTQYF. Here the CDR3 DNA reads TGTGCCAGCAGCGAGCGACAGGGGGCTGATACGCAGTATTTT.

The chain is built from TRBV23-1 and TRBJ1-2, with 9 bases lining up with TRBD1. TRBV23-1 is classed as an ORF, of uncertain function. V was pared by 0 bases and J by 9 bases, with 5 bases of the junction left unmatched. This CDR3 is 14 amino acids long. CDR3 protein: CASSQSEDRGSYTF. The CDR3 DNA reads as TGCGCCAGCAGTCAATCCGAGGACAGGGGTAGCTACACCTTC.

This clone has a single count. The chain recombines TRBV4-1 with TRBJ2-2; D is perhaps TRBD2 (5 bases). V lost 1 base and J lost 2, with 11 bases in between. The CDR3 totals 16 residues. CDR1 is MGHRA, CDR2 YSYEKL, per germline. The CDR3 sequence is CASSQGTFDNTGELFF. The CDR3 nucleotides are TGCGCCAGCAGCCAAGGGACTTTTGATAACACCGGGGAGCTGTTTTTT.

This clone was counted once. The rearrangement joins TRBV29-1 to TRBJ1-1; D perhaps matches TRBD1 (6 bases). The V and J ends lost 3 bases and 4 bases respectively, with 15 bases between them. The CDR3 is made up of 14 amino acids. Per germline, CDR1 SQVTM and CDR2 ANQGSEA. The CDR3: CSVEGGGLGTEAFF. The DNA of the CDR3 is TGCAGCGTTGAGGGCGGGGGGCTTGGCACTGAAGCTTTCTTT.

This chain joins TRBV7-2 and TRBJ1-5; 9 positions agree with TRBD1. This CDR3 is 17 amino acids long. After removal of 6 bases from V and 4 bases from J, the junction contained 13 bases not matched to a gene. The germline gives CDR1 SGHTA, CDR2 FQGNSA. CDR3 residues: CASSPRGLGQGNQPQHF. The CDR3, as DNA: TGTGCCAGCAGTCCCCGTGGTTTAGGACAGGGGAATCAGCCCCAGCATTTT. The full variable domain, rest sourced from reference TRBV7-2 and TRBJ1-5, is GAGVSQSPSNKVTEKGKDVELRCDPISGHTALYWYRQSLGQGLEFLIYFQGNSAPDKSGLPSDRFSAERTGGSVSTLTIQRTQQEDSAVYLCASSPRGLGQGNQPQHFGDGTRLSIL.

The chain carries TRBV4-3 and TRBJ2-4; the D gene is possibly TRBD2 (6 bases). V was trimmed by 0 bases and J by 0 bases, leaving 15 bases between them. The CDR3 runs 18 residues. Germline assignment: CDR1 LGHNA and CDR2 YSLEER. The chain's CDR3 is CASSQDWTGDLAKNIQYF. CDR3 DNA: TGCGCCAGCAGCCAAGATTGGACGGGGGACCTAGCCAAAAACATTCAGTACTTC.

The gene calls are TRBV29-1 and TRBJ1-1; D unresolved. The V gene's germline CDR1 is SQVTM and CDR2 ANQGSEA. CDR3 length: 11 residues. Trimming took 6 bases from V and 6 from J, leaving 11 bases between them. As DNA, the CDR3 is TGCAGCGTAGGCGAGGGATCTGAAGCTTTCTTT. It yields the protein CSVGEGSEAFF.

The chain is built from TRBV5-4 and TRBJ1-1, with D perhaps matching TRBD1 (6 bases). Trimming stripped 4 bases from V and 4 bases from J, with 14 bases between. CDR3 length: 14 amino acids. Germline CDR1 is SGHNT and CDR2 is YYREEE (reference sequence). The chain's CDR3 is CASSPGTGFTEAFF. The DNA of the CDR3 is TGTGCCAGCAGCCCGGGAACAGGGTTCACTGAAGCTTTCTTT.

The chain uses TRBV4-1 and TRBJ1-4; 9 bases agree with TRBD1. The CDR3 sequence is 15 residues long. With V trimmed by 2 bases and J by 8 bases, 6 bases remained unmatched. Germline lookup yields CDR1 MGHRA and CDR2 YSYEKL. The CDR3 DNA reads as TGCGCCAGCAGCCAACCGGGACAGGGAGGCGAAAAACTGTTTTTT. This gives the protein CASSQPGQGGEKLFF.

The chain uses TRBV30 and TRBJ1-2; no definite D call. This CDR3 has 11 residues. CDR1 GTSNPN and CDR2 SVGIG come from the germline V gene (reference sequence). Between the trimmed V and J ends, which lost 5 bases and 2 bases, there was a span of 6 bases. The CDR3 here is CAWELNYGYTF. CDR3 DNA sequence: TGTGCCTGGGAACTGAACTATGGCTACACCTTC.

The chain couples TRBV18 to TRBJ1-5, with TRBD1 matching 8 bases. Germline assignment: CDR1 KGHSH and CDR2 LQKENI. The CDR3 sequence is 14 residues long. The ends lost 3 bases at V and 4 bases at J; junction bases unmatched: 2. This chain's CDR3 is CASSPDRANQPQHF. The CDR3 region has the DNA TGTGCCAGCTCACCGGACAGGGCGAATCAGCCCCAGCATTTT.

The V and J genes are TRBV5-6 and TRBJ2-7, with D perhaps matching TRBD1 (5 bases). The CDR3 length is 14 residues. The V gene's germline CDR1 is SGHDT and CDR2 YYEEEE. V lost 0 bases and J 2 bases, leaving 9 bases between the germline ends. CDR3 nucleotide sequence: TGTGCCAGCAGCTTGGAGGGGCCAGCCTACGAGCAGTACTTC. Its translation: CASSLEGPAYEQYF. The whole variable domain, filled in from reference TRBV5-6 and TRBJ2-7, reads DAGVTQSPTHLIKTRGQQVTLRCSPKSGHDTVSWYQQALGQGPQFIFQYYEEEERQRGNFPDRFSGHQFPNYSSELNVNALLLGDSALYLCASSLEGPAYEQYFGPGTRLTVT.